Below, 11 T cell receptor beta chains from the same sample are listed, as sequenced in a study of B cell selection in AIRE deficiency. Regulatory T cells were sorted as CD4+CD25hiCD127low/negative. Assay: immunoSEQ multiplex PCR; the TCRdb copy retains only in-frame clones and omits some. The data show about 22,000 clones, roughly 91% seen once. The specimen sequenced was CD4+CD25+ Tregs sorted from PBMCs. The receptors come from a human donor in good health.

The chain joins TRBV18 to TRBJ2-1; 15 bases are a match to TRBD2. With V trimmed by 8 bases and J by 12 bases, 14 bases remained unmatched. The germline CDR1 and CDR2 sequences are KGHSH and LQKENI. This CDR3 is 16 amino acids long. The CDR3 sequence: CASTQRTSGRVSSQFF. The CDR3, as DNA: TGTGCCAGCACCCAAAGGACTAGCGGGAGGGTCTCATCGCAGTTCTTC. The full variable domain, its missing parts supplied by reference TRBV18 and TRBJ2-1, is NAGVMQNPRHLVRRRGQEARLRCSPMKGHSHVYWYRQLPEEGLKFMVYLQKENIIDESGMPKERFSAEFPKEGPSILRIQQVVRGDSAAYFCASTQRTSGRVSSQFFGPGTRLTVL.

V and J are TRBV6-6 and TRBJ2-5; 8 bases agree with TRBD2. CDR3 length: 14 residues. CDR1 is MNHNY, CDR2 SVGAGI, per germline (reference sequence). Trimming removed 5 bases from V and 11 bases from J; junction bases left unmatched: 13. Written as DNA, the CDR3 is TGTGCCAGCAGTCCTAACAGGGTCGGGGGGGAGCAGTACTTC. Its translation: CASSPNRVGGEQYF.

The genes are TRBV11-2 and TRBJ1-1; no definite D call. V was pared by 1 base and J by 4 bases, with 4 bases between. Germline assignment: CDR1 SGHAT and CDR2 FQNNGV. There are 12 residues in the CDR3. CDR3: CASSLALTEAFF. CDR3 DNA: TGTGCCAGCAGCTTAGCCCTCACTGAAGCTTTCTTT.

This rearrangement joins TRBV30 to TRBJ2-3; TRBD1 agrees at 9 bases. The CDR3 runs to 14 residues. J gave up 1 base and V 4 bases, and 3 bases lay outside the gene matches. Germline-derived CDR1 and CDR2 are GTSNPN and SVGIG (reference sequence). This chain's CDR3 is CAWKQGAGTDTQYF. In nucleotides, the CDR3 is TGTGCCTGGAAACAGGGGGCCGGCACAGATACGCAGTATTTT.

The chain is built from TRBV6-5 and TRBJ1-2; tentative D call: TRBD1 (6 bases). Trimming removed 5 bases from V and 5 bases from J, with 12 bases in between. Germline V CDR1 and CDR2: MNHEY, SVGAGI. CDR3 length: 13 amino acids. The CDR3 reads CASSVPGAYGYTF. DNA of the CDR3: TGTGCCAGCAGTGTTCCGGGGGCATATGGCTACACCTTC.

The V gene is TRBV6-5, the J gene TRBJ2-3; D unresolved. Trimming took 6 bases from V and 5 from J, leaving 6 bases between them. This CDR3 contains 11 residues. In germline, CDR1 is MNHEY, CDR2 SVGAGI. The CDR3 DNA follows: TGTGCCAGCAGGAGTGGAGATACGCAGTATTTT. This translates into CASRSGDTQYF.

The J gene is TRBJ1-1, the V gene TRBV10-3; D is undetermined. Trimming removed 3 bases at V and 8 bases at J, with 7 bases between. Germline V gene lookup returns CDR1 ENHRY and CDR2 SYGVKD. This CDR3 is built from 11 residues. DNA of the CDR3: TGTGCCATCAGTGATGGGGTGGAAGCTTTCTTT. Encoded protein: CAISDGVEAFF.

The CDR3: CAISESGGRSYGYTF. As DNA, the CDR3 is TGTGCCATCAGTGAATCAGGGGGCAGGAGCTATGGCTACACCTTC. This chain links TRBV10-3 with TRBJ1-2; TRBD1 agrees at 8 bases. Germline trimming cut 3 bases from V and 4 bases from J; bases unmatched to any gene: 7. The CDR3 runs 15 residues. Per the germline V gene, CDR1 is ENHRY and CDR2 is SYGVKD.

The V and J genes are TRBV19 and TRBJ2-6; possible D gene TRBD1, 5 bases. V lost 2 bases, J lost 0 bases, and 20 bases lay in between. Looked up from germline, CDR1 is LNHDA and CDR2 is SQIVND (reference sequence). The CDR3 totals 20 residues. The CDR3 nucleotides read TGTGCCAGTAGTATATGGGGTGCAGGGAAGGACCTCTCTGGGGCCAACGTCCTGACTTTC. This gives the protein CASSIWGAGKDLSGANVLTF. The full variable domain, completed using reference TRBV19 and TRBJ2-6, is DGGITQSPKYLFRKEGQNVTLSCEQNLNHDAMYWYRQDPGQGLRLIYYSQIVNDFQKGDIAEGYSVSREKKESFPLTVTSAQKNPTAFYLCASSIWGAGKDLSGANVLTFGAGSRLTVL.

The V gene is TRBV5-1, the J gene TRBJ1-2, with D tentatively TRBD1 (5 bases). Germline CDR1 reads SGHRS; CDR2 reads YFSETQ. The germline V and J ends were trimmed by 0 bases and 13 bases, with 13 bases remaining between them. This CDR3 has 12 residues. CDR3 sequence (DNA): TGCGCCAGCAGCTTGGCCGGCCAGGGACTCACCTTC. Its protein is CASSLAGQGLTF.

CDR3 sequence reads: CASSPDPGFTEAFF. CDR3 coding DNA: TGTGCCAGCAGCCCCGACCCCGGGTTCACTGAAGCTTTCTTT. The rearrangement joins TRBV7-3 to TRBJ1-1; D remains ambiguous. Germline loops: CDR1 SGHTA, CDR2 FQGTGA. CDR3 size: 14 residues. V was shortened by 5 bases and J by 4 bases, with 14 bases between the two germline ends.